These 27 T cell receptor beta chains share one sample of origin, sequenced in a study of T cell clonotyping in hematopoietic cell transplantation. Sequencing was performed with immunoSEQ multiplex PCR; in TCRdb, only in-frame clones are kept and a portion is missing. The sample has about 27,000 clones, approximately 77% seen once. The sample's time point: recipient sample about 28 days before transplant, after cytoreduction. The specimen was peripheral blood mononuclear cells, collected before stem cell transplant. The receptors come from a man aged 50-60 years with myelodysplastic syndrome. Some clones in this sample may be carry-over from other donors' samples.

V and J are TRBV5-4 and TRBJ2-7; D is ambiguous. This CDR3 contains 13 residues. Germline CDR1 SGHNT, CDR2 YYREEE (reference sequence). Trimming removed 2 bases at V and 2 bases at J, with 8 bases between. CDR3 loop: CASSFGPTYEQYF. The CDR3 coding sequence is TGTGCCAGCAGCTTTGGTCCGACCTACGAGCAGTACTTC.

The chain links TRBV28 to TRBJ2-7, with D uncertain. Germline V gene data show CDR1 as MDHEN and CDR2 as SYDVKM. This CDR3 region has 12 residues. V gave up 2 bases and J gave up 4 bases, with 6 bases separating them. CDR3 bases: TGTGCCAGCAGTTTAGGGATTTACGAGCAGTACTTC. Encoded protein: CASSLGIYEQYF.

This rearrangement joins TRBV4-3 to TRBJ2-2; D gene unclear. Trimming left V 0 bases short and J 14 bases short, with 16 bases between. The CDR3 loop spans 14 amino acids. CDR1 is LGHNA and CDR2 is YSLEER in the germline V gene. CDR3 bases: TGCGCCAGCAGCCAAGATAGTTCAGGAAACGGACTGTTTTTT. It yields the protein CASSQDSSGNGLFF.

J is TRBJ2-7 and V is TRBV6-1; 9 bases fit TRBD2. CDR3 length equals 14 residues. CDR1 and CDR2 from the germline V gene are MNHNS and SASEGT. The V segment lost 6 bases and the J segment 7 bases; nucleotides outside the gene matches: 10. The CDR3 is CASRRVAGVREQYF. CDR3 bases: TGTGCCAGCAGGCGGGTAGCGGGAGTACGGGAGCAGTACTTC.

The V call is TRBV4-2, the J call TRBJ2-2, with D perhaps assigned TRBD1 or TRBD2 (5 bases each). V was shortened by 4 bases and J by 8 bases, with 17 bases between the two germline ends. Germline assignment: CDR1 LGHNA and CDR2 YNFKEQ. This CDR3 region has 15 residues. The CDR3 nucleotides are TGTGCCAGCAGCCTATACTCCGGGACCGCGGGGGAGCTGTTTTTT. Translated: CASSLYSGTAGELFF.

On this clone itself: One end of the junction is discordant with germline, which a read error may explain. CDR3 coding DNA: TGTGCCAGCAGCCGAACTAGCGGCCAATGGCTCTTC. Translating it yields CASSRTSGQWLF. The V call is TRBV6-5, the J call TRBJ2-1, with 8 bases lining up with TRBD2. There are 12 residues in the CDR3. Germline loops: CDR1 MNHEY, CDR2 SVGAGI.

The V gene is TRBV5-4, the J gene TRBJ2-5; D remains unclear. V was trimmed by 0 bases and J by 3 bases, leaving 9 bases between them. Germline V gene sequence: CDR1 SGHNT, CDR2 YYREEE (reference sequence). The CDR3 covers 14 residues. DNA for the CDR3: TGTGCCAGCAGCTTGGAAGTTAGCAAAGAGACCCAGTACTTC. It codes for CASSLEVSKETQYF.

Here the CDR3 reads CASSTRTEVYF. CDR3 DNA: TGTGCCAGCAGTACCCGGACAGAGGTCTACTTC. The chain employs TRBV28 and TRBJ2-7; D is perhaps TRBD1 (6 bases). Germline V gene data show CDR1 as MDHEN and CDR2 as SYDVKM. The CDR3 spans 11 residues. V shed 5 bases and J shed 13 bases, with 15 bases lying between them.

The rearrangement joins TRBV5-1 to TRBJ2-5; D not certain. This CDR3 contains 11 residues. V was cut by 5 bases and J by 6 bases, with 8 bases left in between. Per the germline V gene, CDR1 is SGHRS and CDR2 is YFSETQ. The CDR3 sequence is CASSGNQTQYF. The DNA of the CDR3 is TGCGCCAGCAGTGGTAATCAGACCCAGTACTTC. The full variable domain, completed using reference TRBV5-1 and TRBJ2-5, is KAGVTQTPRYLIKTRGQQVTLSCSPISGHRSVSWYQQTPGQGLQFLFEYFSETQRNKGNFPGRFSGRQFSNSRSEMNVSTLELGDSALYLCASSGNQTQYFGPGTRLLVL.

This chain connects TRBV29-1 to TRBJ2-7; the D call may be TRBD1 or TRBD2 (6 bases each). V dropped 5 bases and J dropped 3 bases, with 14 bases sitting between them. CDR3 length: 13 residues. The germline V gene encodes CDR1 SQVTM and CDR2 ANQGSEA. CDR3 amino acids: CSVQGGLIYEQYF. CDR3 DNA: TGCAGCGTTCAAGGGGGACTTATCTACGAGCAGTACTTC.

The V and J genes are TRBV6-6 and TRBJ1-5; D might be TRBD1 (5 bases). The V end was cut by 2 bases, the J end by 11 bases, with 19 bases between. CDR1 MNHNY and CDR2 SVGAGI come from the germline V gene (reference sequence). The CDR3 contains 15 residues. The CDR3 spells CASSYRRGAPEAQHF. CDR3 coding DNA: TGTGCCAGCAGTTACAGGCGAGGGGCCCCTGAAGCCCAGCATTTT.

The V call is TRBV5-6, the J call TRBJ2-3; 7 bases align to TRBD2. Trimming removed 2 bases from V and 3 bases from J; junction bases left unmatched: 3. The CDR3 covers 14 residues. Germline V lookup: CDR1 SGHDT, CDR2 YYEEEE. CDR3 sequence (DNA): TGTGCCAGCAGCTTCCAGGGAGGGACAGATACGCAGTATTTT. Amino acid sequence: CASSFQGGTDTQYF.

The chain is built from TRBV5-6 and TRBJ2-7, with a possible D match to TRBD2 (6 bases). Germline CDR1 is SGHDT and CDR2 is YYEEEE. This CDR3 has 14 amino acids. V dropped 4 bases and J dropped 2 bases, with 13 bases sitting between them. The CDR3 spells CASSPAGRPYEQYF. The DNA of the CDR3 is TGTGCCAGCAGCCCCGCGGGACGGCCCTACGAGCAGTACTTC.

This clone was seen a few times. The chain employs TRBV30 and TRBJ1-6; D gene uncertain. This CDR3 has 11 residues. Germline assignment: CDR1 GTSNPN and CDR2 SVGIG (reference sequence). The ends were cut back, 2 bases at V and 17 bases at J, with 13 bases in the middle. The CDR3 bases are TGTGCCTGGAGTATCCGGGCCCTATTCCACTTT. Its translation is CAWSIRALFHF. The entire variable domain, with the rest obtained from reference TRBV30 and TRBJ1-6, is as follows: SQTIHQWPATLVQPVGSPLSLECTVEGTSNPNLYWYRQAAGRGLQLLFYSVGIGQISSEVPQNLSASRPQDRQFILSSKKLLLSDSGFYLCAWSIRALFHFGNGTRLTVT.

The chain carries TRBV6-1 and TRBJ1-1, with a weak D call TRBD1 (5 bases). Trimming pared 4 bases from V and 6 bases from J, leaving 15 bases between. CDR3 length: 14 residues. Germline V CDR1 and CDR2: MNHNS, SASEGT. CDR3 bases: TGTGCCAGCAGTGTTATGTCGGGGGTTGCTGAAGCTTTCTTT. Protein: CASSVMSGVAEAFF.

The chain recombines TRBV2 with TRBJ2-6; a weak D match, TRBD1 (5 bases). V was clipped by 5 bases and J by 4 bases, with 12 bases between them. The germline V gene has CDR1 SNHLY and CDR2 FYNNEI. The CDR3 covers 15 residues. The CDR3 here is CASSWQGGGANVLTF. CDR3 nucleotide sequence: TGTGCCAGCAGTTGGCAGGGTGGAGGGGCCAACGTCCTGACTTTC. Using reference TRBV2 and TRBJ2-6 for the parts outside the CDR3, the full variable domain is EPEVTQTPSHQVTQMGQEVILRCVPISNHLYFYWYRQILGQKVEFLVSFYNNEISEKSEIFDDQFSVERPDGSNFTLKIRSTKLEDSAMYFCASSWQGGGANVLTFGAGSRLTVL.

The gene calls are TRBV2 and TRBJ1-1, with D uncertain. V was shortened by 6 bases and J by 1 base, with 9 bases between the two germline ends. Per the germline V gene, CDR1 is SNHLY and CDR2 is FYNNEI. This CDR3 is built from 13 residues. The CDR3 protein is CASRGVWNTEAFF. CDR3 nucleotide sequence: TGTGCCAGCAGGGGAGTTTGGAACACTGAAGCTTTCTTT.

Written as DNA, the CDR3 is TGTGCCAGCAGTCCCATGGACAGACACTCCTACGAGCAGTACTTC. This encodes CASSPMDRHSYEQYF. The V and J genes are TRBV27 and TRBJ2-7; perhaps TRBD1 as D (6 bases). CDR3 length equals 15 residues. CDR1 and CDR2 (germline): MNHEY, SMNVEV (reference sequence). Trimming stripped 5 bases from V and 0 bases from J, with 14 bases between.

The chain has TRBV30 and TRBJ1-2; D unclear. This CDR3 comprises 12 residues. Trimming took off 1 base at V and 5 bases at J, with 8 bases between the two ends. Germline V gene data show CDR1 as GTSNPN and CDR2 as SVGIG (reference sequence). CDR3 sequence reads: CAWSDHLYGYTF. CDR3 coding DNA: TGTGCCTGGAGTGATCACCTTTATGGCTACACCTTC.

The DNA for the CDR3 is TGCGCCAGCAGCCAAGGGGGGGACGAGCAGTACTTC. This encodes CASSQGGDEQYF. The chain joins TRBV4-1 to TRBJ2-7, with D maybe TRBD2 (6 bases). With 1 base removed from V and 5 bases from J, the gap between germline ends came to 6 bases. This CDR3 has 12 residues. Germline assignment: CDR1 MGHRA and CDR2 YSYEKL.

The CDR3 loop reads CASSLPGADSDTQYF. CDR3 nucleotide sequence: TGCGCCAGCAGCTTGCCAGGGGCGGACTCAGATACGCAGTATTTT. The chain uses TRBV5-1 and TRBJ2-3; D perhaps matches TRBD1 (6 bases). V was shortened by 1 base and J by 4 bases, with 13 bases between the two germline ends. The CDR3 has 15 amino acids. The germline gives CDR1 SGHRS, CDR2 YFSETQ.

The chain links TRBV6-5 to TRBJ2-7; possibly TRBD1 or TRBD2 for D (5 bases each). V lost 6 bases and J 2 bases, leaving 11 bases between the germline ends. Germline V gives CDR1 MNHEY, CDR2 SVGAGI. The CDR3 contains 13 residues. The CDR3 region is CASSLQGAYEQYF. The CDR3 DNA reads TGTGCCAGCAGCCTTCAGGGAGCCTACGAGCAGTACTTC.

As DNA, the CDR3 is TGTGCCTGGAGTAAAACATCCACAGGGGGCTATGGCTACACCTTC. Translating it yields CAWSKTSTGGYGYTF. The rearrangement joins TRBV30 to TRBJ1-2, with 8 bases identical to TRBD1. The V segment lost 2 bases and the J segment 4 bases; nucleotides outside the gene matches: 9. CDR1 is GTSNPN and CDR2 is SVGIG in the germline V gene (reference sequence). The CDR3 has 15 amino acids.

This clone came up a few times. The genes are TRBV30 and TRBJ1-4, with unresolved D. CDR3 length: 14 amino acids. CDR1 and CDR2 (germline): GTSNPN, SVGIG (reference sequence). V lost 1 base and J lost 8, with 14 bases in between. This chain's CDR3 is CAWSGSLGPEKLFF. CDR3 bases: TGTGCCTGGAGTGGGAGTCTAGGTCCCGAAAAACTGTTTTTT. The whole variable domain, remainder taken from reference TRBV30 and TRBJ1-4, is SQTIHQWPATLVQPVGSPLSLECTVEGTSNPNLYWYRQAAGRGLQLLFYSVGIGQISSEVPQNLSASRPQDRQFILSSKKLLLSDSGFYLCAWSGSLGPEKLFFGSGTQLSVL.

The chain joins TRBV28 to TRBJ2-7; D remains unclear. The germline V gene has CDR1 MDHEN and CDR2 SYDVKM. Trimming cost V 4 bases and J 3 bases, with 7 bases left between them. CDR3 size: 12 residues. In nucleotides, the CDR3 is TGTGCCAGCAGTTCCCCCAGCTACGAGCAGTACTTC. It encodes CASSSPSYEQYF.

CDR3 sequence reads: CASSELAGATNEPQHF. CDR3 DNA sequence: TGTGCCAGCAGTGAATTGGCAGGGGCTACTAACGAGCCCCAGCATTTT. The chain is built from TRBV25-1 and TRBJ1-5; perhaps TRBD1 as D (6 bases). CDR3 length: 16 residues. Germline V gene lookup returns CDR1 MGHDK and CDR2 SYGVNS. The V gene lost 1 base and the J gene lost 8 bases, with 18 bases spanning the gap.

A single count supports this clone. This chain links TRBV6-1 with TRBJ2-7, with 8 bases matching TRBD1. This CDR3 region has 15 residues. V shed 4 bases and J 3 bases; nucleotides not matched to a gene: 8. Germline values: CDR1 MNHNS, CDR2 SASEGT. The CDR3 DNA sequence: TGTGCCAGCAGTGTCGGACAGGGATCGGTCTACGAGCAGTACTTC. The encoded protein is CASSVGQGSVYEQYF.